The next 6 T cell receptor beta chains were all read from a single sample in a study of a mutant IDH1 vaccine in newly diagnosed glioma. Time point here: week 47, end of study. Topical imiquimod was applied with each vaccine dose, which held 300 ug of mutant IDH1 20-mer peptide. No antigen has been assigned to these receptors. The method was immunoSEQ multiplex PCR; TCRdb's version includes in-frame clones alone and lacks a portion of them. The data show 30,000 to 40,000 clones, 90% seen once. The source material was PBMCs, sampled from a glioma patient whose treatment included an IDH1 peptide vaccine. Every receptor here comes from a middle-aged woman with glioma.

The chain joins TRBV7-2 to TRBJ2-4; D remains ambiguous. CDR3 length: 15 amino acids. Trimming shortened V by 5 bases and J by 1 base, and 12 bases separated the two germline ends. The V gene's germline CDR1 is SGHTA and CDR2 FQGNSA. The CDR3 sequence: CASSPTRTAKNIQYF. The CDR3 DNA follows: TGTGCCAGCAGCCCGACGAGGACGGCCAAAAACATTCAGTACTTC.

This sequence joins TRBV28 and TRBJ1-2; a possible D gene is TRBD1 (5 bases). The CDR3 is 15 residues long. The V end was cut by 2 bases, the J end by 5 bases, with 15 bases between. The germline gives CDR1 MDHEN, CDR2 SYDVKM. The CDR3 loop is CASSLGGTATYGYTF. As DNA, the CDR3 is TGTGCCAGCAGTTTAGGTGGGACGGCAACTTATGGCTACACCTTC.

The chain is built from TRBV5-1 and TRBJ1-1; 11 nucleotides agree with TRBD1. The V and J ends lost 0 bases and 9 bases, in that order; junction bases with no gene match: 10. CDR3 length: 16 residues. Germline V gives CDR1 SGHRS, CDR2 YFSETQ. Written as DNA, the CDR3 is TGCGCCAGCAGCTTGGGGGACAGGGGGTCCACTTACCAAGCTTTCTTT. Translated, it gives CASSLGDRGSTYQAFF.

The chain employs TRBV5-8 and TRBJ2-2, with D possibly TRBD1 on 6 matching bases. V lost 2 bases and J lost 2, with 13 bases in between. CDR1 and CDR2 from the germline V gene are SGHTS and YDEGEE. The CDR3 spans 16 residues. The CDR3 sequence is CASSFIRTVNTGELFF. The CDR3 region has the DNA TGTGCCAGCAGCTTCATCCGGACAGTCAACACCGGGGAGCTGTTTTTT.

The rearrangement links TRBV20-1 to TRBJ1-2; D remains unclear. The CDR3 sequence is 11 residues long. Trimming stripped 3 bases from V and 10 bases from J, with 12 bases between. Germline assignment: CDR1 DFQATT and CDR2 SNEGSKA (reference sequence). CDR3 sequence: CSASRGRNYTF. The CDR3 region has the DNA TGCAGTGCTAGCCGTGGTCGTAACTACACCTTC.

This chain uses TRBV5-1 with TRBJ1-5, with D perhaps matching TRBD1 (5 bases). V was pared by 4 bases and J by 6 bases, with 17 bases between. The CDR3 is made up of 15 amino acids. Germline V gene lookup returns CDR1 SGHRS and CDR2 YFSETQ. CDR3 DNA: TGCGCCAGCAGCCTGGGGACCGAAGTGGGTCAGCCCCAGCATTTT. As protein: CASSLGTEVGQPQHF.